A selection of T cell receptor beta chains follows, all from one sample in a study of neurological immune-mediated disorders. MiXCR was run by TCRdb on the 5' RACE reads, yielding one entry per CDR3 protein. The sample has 80,000 to 100,000 distinct CDR3 sequences, approximately 4% seen once. Sequencing was carried out using PBMCs. All receptors come from a woman aged 45 to 65 with multiple sclerosis. The CDR3 runs from the conserved cysteine through the conserved F or W. D genes are given only for firm matches.

V gene,D gene,CDR3 length,CDR3 protein
TRBV15,-,13,CATSREHGNTIYF
TRBV7-2,-,15,CASSTTANVNTEAFF
TRBV7-8,-,13,CASTISAYKTQNF
TRBV5-1,TRBD1,12,CASSTTGERLFF
TRBV15,-,15,CATSRDPSSTGELFF
TRBV12-3/TRBV12-4,-,15,CASSLAGRPSYEQYF
TRBV2,TRBD1,13,CASSTPTGYGYTF
TRBV7-2,-,14,CASSPRPRDSPLHF
TRBV9,TRBD1,18,CASSVATTLQGRNTEAFF
TRBV12-3/TRBV12-4,-,16,CASSLIGGRMGQPQHF
TRBV5-1,-,14,CASKWGDGTGELFF
TRBV5-4,-,12,CASSFGTRTQYF
TRBV20-1,-,12,CSASRPNYGYTF
TRBV5-1,-,13,CASSSPGDDTQYF
TRBV20-1,-,14,CSARELSGNYGYTF
TRBV29-1,-,12,CSPRTSTDTQYF
TRBV10-1,-,14,CASSVKTGPGELFF
TRBV5-1,-,12,CASRTEEETQYF
TRBV27,TRBD1,13,CASRQGSNQPQHF
TRBV4-2,TRBD1,19,CASSQDSSYSGTGLYGYTF
TRBV7-2,-,16,CASSLTGTTNTGELFF
TRBV20-1,TRBD2,16,CSASPRVRGSGDTQYF
TRBV7-8,TRBD1,14,CASSPRQGFGELFF
TRBV5-1,-,15,CASSLGQSIYTEAFF
TRBV12-3/TRBV12-4,TRBD2,17,CASSLEQTSVGTDTQYF